This T cell receptor (beta chain) was found in a study of siplizumab effects on memory and regulatory T cells. The germline CDR1 and CDR2 sequences are MDHEN and SYDVKM. Trimming took 6 bases from V and 1 from J, leaving 13 bases between them. CDR3 length: 16 amino acids. Notes on this clone: Its antigen is not identified.

Roughly 100,000 TCR templates underwent assay in every sample. The method was immunoSEQ multiplex PCR; TCRdb's version includes in-frame clones alone and lacks a portion of them. The sample includes about 91,000 clones, approximately 96% of them seen just once. Study-wide findings and caveats: Many proliferating CD4+ or CD8+ clones remained unclassified. Roughly 75-95% of them could not be assigned either a naive or a memory phenotype. Naive T cells were seen as more diverse than memory cells and as major alloresponse contributors.

The rearrangement uses TRBV28 and TRBJ1-6; a weak D match, TRBD1 (5 bases). The clonotype was recovered from a human donor in good health. Material: naive CD4+ T cells sorted from blood. CDR3 nucleotide sequence: TGTGCCAGCAGCGCCAGAGGGACGTCCTATAATTCACCCCTCCACTTT. It encodes CASSARGTSYNSPLHF.